The 26 T cell receptor beta chains below come from one sample, sequenced in a study of immune evolution from preneoplasia to lung adenocarcinoma. The data were produced by immunoSEQ multiplex PCR, yet TCRdb's version contains in-frame clones alone and is incomplete. The sample gives 3,500 to 4,500 clones, 77% of which show up once; about a tenth is in the top ten. Input material: FFPE adjacent normal lung tissue. Receptors originate from a person aged 55-80 years with lung adenocarcinoma.

This sequence joins TRBV30 and TRBJ2-2, with D possibly TRBD1 on 5 matching bases. The V end lost 2 bases, the J end lost 4 bases, and 17 bases lay between the germline ends. Germline loops: CDR1 GTSNPN, CDR2 SVGIG (reference sequence). The CDR3 consists of 16 residues. The CDR3 protein is CAWSRLQGAPTGELFF. The CDR3 nucleotides read TGTGCCTGGAGTAGGTTGCAGGGCGCCCCCACCGGGGAGCTGTTTTTT.

The chain recombines TRBV28 with TRBJ2-7; possibly TRBD2 for D (7 bases). V gave up 6 bases and J gave up 1 base, with 16 bases separating them. The CDR3 length is 15 residues. In germline, CDR1 is MDHEN, CDR2 SYDVKM. The CDR3, as DNA: TGTGCCAGCAGAGGGGGGGCAGGGAGATCCTACGAGCAGTACTTC. Protein: CASRGGAGRSYEQYF.

The chain couples TRBV19 to TRBJ2-5; 12 bases map to TRBD2. Germline CDR1 and CDR2: LNHDA and SQIVND (reference sequence). The CDR3 sequence is 17 residues long. V dropped 8 bases and J dropped 2; count of bases not matched to a gene: 12. In nucleotides, the CDR3 is TGTGCCAGTCGAAGACTAGCGGGGGATATTCGGCAAGAGACCCAGTACTTC. This codes for CASRRLAGDIRQETQYF. The full variable domain, with the rest looked up from reference TRBV19 and TRBJ2-5, is DGGITQSPKYLFRKEGQNVTLSCEQNLNHDAMYWYRQDPGQGLRLIYYSQIVNDFQKGDIAEGYSVSREKKESFPLTVTSAQKNPTAFYLCASRRLAGDIRQETQYFGPGTRLLVL.

This clone was detected only once. The rearrangement uses TRBV19 and TRBJ2-7; D is perhaps TRBD2 (5 bases). Germline CDR1 and CDR2: LNHDA and SQIVND (reference sequence). The CDR3 consists of 14 residues. V lost 3 bases to trimming and J lost 1 base, with 10 bases between them. CDR3 sequence (DNA): TGTGCCAGTAGTATCAGAGGGAAGTCCTACGAGCAGTACTTC. This sequence encodes CASSIRGKSYEQYF. Drawing the rest from reference TRBV19 and TRBJ2-7, the complete variable domain is DGGITQSPKYLFRKEGQNVTLSCEQNLNHDAMYWYRQDPGQGLRLIYYSQIVNDFQKGDIAEGYSVSREKKESFPLTVTSAQKNPTAFYLCASSIRGKSYEQYFGPGTRLTVT.

The rearrangement links TRBV11-3 to TRBJ2-7, with 10 bases aligning to TRBD1. The J segment lost 4 bases and the V segment lost 4 bases, leaving 13 bases of the junction unmatched. The CDR3 covers 17 residues. Per germline, CDR1 SGHNT and CDR2 YENEEA. This CDR3 reads CASSYPSGQGGRYEQYF. CDR3 nucleotide sequence: TGTGCCAGCAGCTACCCATCCGGACAGGGGGGAAGGTACGAGCAGTACTTC.

This chain joins TRBV2 and TRBJ2-5; perhaps TRBD1 as D (6 bases). Trimming removed 4 bases at V and 5 bases at J, with 11 bases between. CDR1 and CDR2 from the germline V gene are SNHLY and FYNNEI. The CDR3 runs to 13 residues. The CDR3 region has the DNA TGTGCCAGCAGTGTAGGACAGAGGGAGACCCAGTACTTC. It codes for CASSVGQRETQYF. Full variable domain (outside the CDR3, taken from reference TRBV2 and TRBJ2-5): EPEVTQTPSHQVTQMGQEVILRCVPISNHLYFYWYRQILGQKVEFLVSFYNNEISEKSEIFDDQFSVERPDGSNFTLKIRSTKLEDSAMYFCASSVGQRETQYFGPGTRLLVL.

J is TRBJ1-1 and V is TRBV30; D may be TRBD1 (6 bases). The germline CDR1 and CDR2 sequences are GTSNPN and SVGIG (reference sequence). The CDR3 spans 12 residues. V was pared by 2 bases and J by 7 bases, with 11 bases between. The CDR3 coding sequence is TGTGCCTGGAGTACAGGACAGTTTGAAGCTTTCTTT. This translates into CAWSTGQFEAFF.

V and J are TRBV30 and TRBJ2-7, with unresolved D. Trimming removed 2 bases at V and 3 bases at J, with 5 bases between. Germline CDR1 GTSNPN, CDR2 SVGIG (reference sequence). The CDR3 has 11 amino acids. Written as DNA, the CDR3 is TGTGCCTGGAGTCTACTCTACGAGCAGTACTTC. Translation gives CAWSLLYEQYF. The variable domain in full, with the rest retrieved from reference TRBV30 and TRBJ2-7, is SQTIHQWPATLVQPVGSPLSLECTVEGTSNPNLYWYRQAAGRGLQLLFYSVGIGQISSEVPQNLSASRPQDRQFILSSKKLLLSDSGFYLCAWSLLYEQYFGPGTRLTVT.

The V and J genes are TRBV25-1 and TRBJ1-1; a possible D gene is TRBD1 (5 bases). The CDR3 has 15 amino acids. Looked up from germline, CDR1 is MGHDK and CDR2 is SYGVNS. V lost 4 bases to trimming and J lost 1 base, with 13 bases between them. DNA of the CDR3: TGTGCCAGCAGTGTTGGGACCCTTCGGAACACTGAAGCTTTCTTT. Amino acids: CASSVGTLRNTEAFF.

CDR3 DNA: TGTGCCAGCAGTGTCATGGAGGGAGATACGCAGTATTTT. Residues: CASSVMEGDTQYF. V is TRBV6-4 and J is TRBJ2-3; tentative D call: TRBD2 (6 bases). Trimming took 4 bases from V and 5 from J, leaving 10 bases between them. The CDR3 extends over 13 amino acids. Germline loops: CDR1 MRHNA, CDR2 SNTAGT.

The chain links TRBV30 to TRBJ2-7; 8 positions match TRBD2. The length of the CDR3 is 15 residues. Germline CDR1 GTSNPN, CDR2 SVGIG (reference sequence). The V and J ends lost 3 bases and 5 bases, in that order; junction bases with no gene match: 12. The CDR3 coding sequence is TGTGCCTGGAGGCGACAAGGGACTAGTAGAGACGAGCAGTACTTC. Amino acids: CAWRRQGTSRDEQYF. The full variable domain, rest sourced from reference TRBV30 and TRBJ2-7, is SQTIHQWPATLVQPVGSPLSLECTVEGTSNPNLYWYRQAAGRGLQLLFYSVGIGQISSEVPQNLSASRPQDRQFILSSKKLLLSDSGFYLCAWRRQGTSRDEQYFGPGTRLTVT.

The genes are TRBV28 and TRBJ1-1, with 7 bases that match TRBD1. With V trimmed by 5 bases and J by 4 bases, 19 bases remained unmatched. This CDR3 is 18 amino acids long. CDR1 is MDHEN, CDR2 SYDVKM, per germline. This CDR3 reads CASSPYGRGGKGSTEAFF. DNA for the CDR3: TGTGCCAGCAGTCCCTACGGAAGAGGGGGCAAAGGGAGCACTGAAGCTTTCTTT.

The chain is built from TRBV4-1 and TRBJ2-7, with 7 bases aligning to TRBD1. The CDR3 loop spans 17 amino acids. Trimming removed 2 bases from V and 2 bases from J; junction bases left unmatched: 12. CDR1 and CDR2 (germline): MGHRA, YSYEKL. CDR3: CASSQHGTADFTYEQYF. The CDR3 nucleotides read TGCGCCAGCAGCCAACATGGGACAGCCGATTTCACCTACGAGCAGTACTTC.

The gene calls are TRBV11-2 and TRBJ2-7; 9 nucleotides align to TRBD2. Per the germline V gene, CDR1 is SGHAT and CDR2 is FQNNGV. V trimming: 3 bases; J trimming: 5 bases; junction bases outside the gene matches: 5. The CDR3 is made up of 14 amino acids. The CDR3 spells CASSFQRGAHEQYF. CDR3 DNA sequence: TGTGCCAGCAGCTTCCAGCGGGGGGCTCACGAGCAGTACTTC.

This clone has a handful of counts. This sequence joins TRBV9 and TRBJ1-4; TRBD1 is a possible D gene (5 bases). Looked up from germline, CDR1 is SGDLS and CDR2 is YYNGEE. The CDR3 runs to 16 residues. V was cut by 3 bases and J by 6 bases, with 18 bases left in between. The CDR3 sequence is CASSGQTGSKDEKLFF. In DNA form, the CDR3 reads TGTGCCAGCAGCGGACAAACAGGTTCCAAGGATGAAAAACTGTTTTTT. Supplemented by reference TRBV9 and TRBJ1-4, the full variable domain reads DSGVTQTPKHLITATGQRVTLRCSPRSGDLSVYWYQQSLDQGLQFLIQYYNGEERAKGNILERFSAQQFPDLHSELNLSSLELGDSALYFCASSGQTGSKDEKLFFGSGTQLSVL.

The V and J genes are TRBV7-2 and TRBJ2-2, with 8 bases that match TRBD1. The CDR3 is made up of 15 amino acids. In germline, CDR1 is SGHTA, CDR2 FQGNSA. V dropped 4 bases and J dropped 3; count of bases not matched to a gene: 4. The CDR3: CASSWGQADTGELFF. In nucleotides, the CDR3 is TGTGCCAGCAGCTGGGGACAGGCTGACACCGGGGAGCTGTTTTTT.

The chain employs TRBV5-1 and TRBJ2-4; a weak D match, TRBD2 (6 bases). Looked up from germline, CDR1 is SGHRS and CDR2 is YFSETQ. The CDR3 runs to 13 residues. V was pared by 0 bases and J by 8 bases, with 9 bases between. This CDR3 reads CASSLVPGDIQYF. The CDR3 DNA reads as TGCGCCAGCAGCTTGGTGCCGGGAGACATTCAGTACTTC.

In its sample, this clone ranks as large (0.1 to 1%). V gene TRBV11-2 combines with J gene TRBJ2-7, with TRBD2 matching 9 bases. Germline CDR1 and CDR2: SGHAT and FQNNGV. Losses at the gene ends were 4 bases for V and 5 bases for J; bases not matched to a gene: 6. The CDR3 has 14 amino acids. The CDR3 bases are TGTGCCAGCAGCTCAGCGGGGGGTTTCGACGAGCAGTACTTC. Its protein product is CASSSAGGFDEQYF.

The chain combines TRBV5-1 with TRBJ2-5; 8 nucleotides match TRBD1. This CDR3 region has 14 residues. The germline V gene has CDR1 SGHRS and CDR2 YFSETQ. The V and J ends lost 0 bases and 5 bases, in that order; junction bases with no gene match: 3. CDR3 sequence reads: CASSLGTGWETQYF. The CDR3 nucleotides are TGCGCCAGCAGCTTGGGGACAGGGTGGGAGACCCAGTACTTC.

This clone came up once. The V call is TRBV7-8, the J call TRBJ2-7, with 8 bases fitting TRBD1. This CDR3 region has 13 residues. Per the germline V gene, CDR1 is SGHVS and CDR2 is FQNEAQ. Losses at the gene ends were 5 bases for V and 3 bases for J; bases not matched to a gene: 3. The CDR3 spells CASSHGQGYEQYF. The CDR3 nucleotides read TGTGCCAGCAGCCACGGACAGGGCTACGAGCAGTACTTC.

This clone was seen only a few times. The CDR3 nucleotides read TGTGCCAGCAGCTTTCAAAAATCCTACGAGCAGTACTTC. Amino acid sequence: CASSFQKSYEQYF. This sequence joins TRBV5-6 and TRBJ2-7; D call uncertain. Germline CDR1 and CDR2: SGHDT and YYEEEE. With 2 bases removed from V and 1 base from J, the gap between germline ends came to 7 bases. This CDR3 region has 13 residues.

CDR3 in amino acids: CASSVAPGLGDNEQFF. CDR3 DNA: TGTGCCAGCAGCGTAGCCCCGGGACTAGGGGACAATGAGCAGTTCTTC. This chain joins TRBV9 and TRBJ2-1, with TRBD2 matching over 8 bases. In germline, CDR1 is SGDLS, CDR2 YYNGEE. V was pared by 0 bases and J by 5 bases, with 7 bases of the junction left unmatched. This CDR3 spans 16 amino acids. Full variable domain (rest looked up from reference TRBV9 and TRBJ2-1): DSGVTQTPKHLITATGQRVTLRCSPRSGDLSVYWYQQSLDQGLQFLIQYYNGEERAKGNILERFSAQQFPDLHSELNLSSLELGDSALYFCASSVAPGLGDNEQFFGPGTRLTVL.

The chain links TRBV27 to TRBJ1-4; D call uncertain. V was trimmed by 8 bases and J by 0 bases, leaving 10 bases between them. The V gene's germline CDR1 is MNHEY and CDR2 SMNVEV (reference sequence). This CDR3 spans 14 amino acids. The CDR3 protein is CASRLVATNEKLFF. The CDR3 nucleotides read TGTGCCAGCCGACTGGTGGCAACTAATGAAAAACTGTTTTTT. Drawing the rest from reference TRBV27 and TRBJ1-4, the complete variable domain is EAQVTQNPRYLITVTGKKLTVTCSQNMNHEYMSWYRQDPGLGLRQIYYSMNVEVTDKGDVPEGYKVSRKEKRNFPLILESPSPNQTSLYFCASRLVATNEKLFFGSGTQLSVL.

The chain links TRBV25-1 to TRBJ1-1; a possible D gene is TRBD1 (6 bases). Germline CDR1 and CDR2: MGHDK and SYGVNS. The CDR3 runs to 14 residues. Trimming removed 4 bases at V and 5 bases at J, with 14 bases between. CDR3 residues: CASSAQGRGTEAFF. As DNA, the CDR3 is TGTGCCAGCAGTGCCCAGGGGAGAGGGACTGAAGCTTTCTTT.

The genes are TRBV18 and TRBJ2-7; 9 bases are a match to TRBD1. The CDR3 has 23 amino acids. The germline CDR1 and CDR2 sequences are KGHSH and LQKENI. V shed 2 bases, J shed 1 base, and the junction held 27 bases outside the gene matches. The CDR3 sequence: CASSPRQPAKRDRASVASYEQYF. CDR3 coding DNA: TGTGCCAGCTCACCAAGGCAGCCTGCCAAAAGGGACAGGGCCTCCGTAGCGTCCTACGAGCAGTACTTC.

By proportion, this clone is medium-sized (0.01 to 0.1%). The chain has TRBV7-8 and TRBJ2-7; TRBD2 agrees at 7 bases. With 4 bases clipped from V and 9 bases from J, the junction kept 3 bases outside the gene matches. This CDR3 contains 11 residues. CDR1 SGHVS and CDR2 FQNEAQ come from the germline V gene. The chain's CDR3 is CASSSWEGQYF. The CDR3, as DNA: TGTGCCAGCAGCTCTTGGGAGGGGCAGTACTTC.